The rows below give T cell receptor beta chains drawn from one sample of a study of beta chain features in type 1 diabetes. The data were produced by immunoSEQ multiplex PCR, yet TCRdb's version contains in-frame clones alone and is incomplete. The data contain 400,000 to 600,000 clones, 25% to 35% of them singletons. The sample consisted of naive CD4+ T cells from blood. These receptors were collected from a man between 18 and 35 years old in good health. Both conserved end residues are part of each CDR3. D genes are given only for firm matches. Only some rows state a clone size, as once, few, many or a class for expanded clones.

>TRBJ1-1|NA|TRBV2|NA
CASIFEGTEAFF
TGTGCCAGCATATTTGAGGGCACTGAAGCTTTCTTT
>TRBJ2-1|NA|TRBV4-1|few
CASSQDFGSYNEQFF
TGCGCCAGCAGCCAGGACTTCGGTAGCTACAATGAGCAGTTCTTC
>TRBJ1-2|TRBD1|TRBV15|NA
CATSRDRGQSNYGYTF
TGTGCCACCAGCAGAGATAGGGGACAGTCTAACTATGGCTACACCTTC
>TRBJ1-1|TRBD1|TRBV5-1|NA
CASSLAATGETEAFF
TGCGCCAGCAGCTTGGCAGCGACAGGGGAAACTGAAGCTTTCTTT
>TRBJ2-7|NA|TRBV4-1|NA
CASSQEGSYEQYF
TGCGCCAGCAGCCAAGAGGGTTCCTACGAGCAGTACTTC
>TRBJ2-3|TRBD2|TRBV7-2|NA
CASTVRLGGADTQYF
TGTGCCAGCACCGTACGGCTGGGAGGGGCAGATACGCAGTATTTT
>TRBJ2-1|NA|TRBV7-2|once
CASSPGGGEQFF
TGTGCCAGCAGCCCTGGGGGCGGTGAGCAGTTCTTC
>TRBJ2-7|TRBD2|TRBV7-3|NA
CASSPNAGGGEQYF
TGTGCCAGCAGCCCCAATGCGGGAGGAGGCGAGCAGTACTTC
>TRBJ2-7|TRBD1|TRBV6-5|NA
CASSPDRGYEQYF
TGTGCCAGCAGTCCGGACAGGGGCTACGAGCAGTACTTC
>TRBJ2-7|NA|TRBV30|NA
CAWRSSPKQYF
TGTGCCTGGAGGAGCTCCCCCAAGCAGTACTTC
>TRBJ1-5|NA|TRBV2|once
CASSAVGNQPQHF
TGTGCCAGCAGTGCCGTGGGAAATCAGCCCCAGCATTTT
>TRBJ2-3|NA|TRBV30|few
CAWSEGHTQYF
TGTGCCTGGAGTGAGGGGCATACGCAGTATTTT
>TRBJ2-1|NA|TRBV28|few
CASRTDPYNEQFF
TGTGCCAGCAGGACGGACCCATACAATGAGCAGTTCTTC
>TRBJ2-1|NA|TRBV7-2|NA
CASSRRGNYNEQFF
TGTGCCAGCAGCCGGCGGGGCAACTACAATGAGCAGTTCTTC
>TRBJ2-1|TRBD2|TRBV7-2|NA
CASSLARPSGSYEQFF
TGTGCCAGCAGCTTAGCCAGGCCTAGCGGGAGCTATGAGCAGTTCTTC
>TRBJ2-7|TRBD1|TRBV28|NA
CASSVRDRGHEQYF
TGTGCCAGCAGTGTCAGGGACAGGGGGCACGAGCAGTACTTC
>TRBJ2-1|NA|TRBV9|few
CASSVEAVRSSYNEQFF
TGTGCCAGCAGCGTAGAAGCGGTCAGGAGCTCCTACAATGAGCAGTTCTTC
>TRBJ2-2|NA|TRBV29-1|few
CSVSRLHGTGELFF
TGCAGCGTTTCGCGTCTCCATGGCACCGGGGAGCTGTTTTTT
>TRBJ1-4|TRBD1|TRBV7-2|NA
CASSPRTGYEKLFF
TGTGCCAGCAGCCCCAGGACAGGGTATGAAAAACTGTTTTTT
>TRBJ2-7|NA|TRBV7-2|NA
CASSSRGASYEQYF
TGTGCCAGCAGCTCCCGTGGGGCGTCCTACGAGCAGTACTTC
>TRBJ2-1|TRBD2|TRBV30|once
CAWSDGRADEQFF
TGTGCCTGGAGTGACGGGAGGGCCGATGAGCAGTTCTTC
>TRBJ2-7|NA|TRBV29-1|few
CSVKQGSEQYF
TGCAGCGTGAAACAGGGCTCCGAGCAGTACTTC
>TRBJ2-3|NA|TRBV5-1|NA
CASSLGLGTDTQYF
TGCGCCAGCAGCTTGGGACTCGGCACAGATACGCAGTATTTT
>TRBJ1-1|NA|TRBV5-1|NA
CASTLNTEAFF
TGCGCCAGCACACTGAACACTGAAGCTTTCTTT
>TRBJ2-7|TRBD2|TRBV30|NA
CAWSPGLAGPYEQYF
TGTGCCTGGAGTCCGGGACTAGCGGGCCCCTACGAGCAGTACTTC
>TRBJ2-1|NA|TRBV9|NA
CASSEGVPSYNEQFF
TGTGCCAGCAGCGAAGGAGTGCCTTCCTACAATGAGCAGTTCTTC
>TRBJ1-2|NA|TRBV7-2|NA
CASSLASGKYGYTF
TGTGCCAGCAGCTTAGCGTCAGGGAAGTATGGCTACACCTTC
>TRBJ1-4|NA|TRBV30|few
CAWSVQQSNEKLFF
TGTGCCTGGAGTGTACAACAGAGTAATGAAAAACTGTTTTTT
>TRBJ2-5|TRBD2|TRBV7-9|few
CASSLVLAGQETQYF
TGTGCCAGCAGCTTAGTGCTAGCGGGTCAAGAGACCCAGTACTTC
>TRBJ2-7|NA|TRBV30|NA
CAWSVEGSYEQYF
TGTGCCTGGAGTGTAGAGGGCTCCTACGAGCAGTACTTC
>TRBJ2-1|NA|TRBV7-9|few
CASSLLGGETYNEQFF
TGTGCCAGCAGCCTCCTCGGGGGAGAAACCTACAATGAGCAGTTCTTC